A single sample is the source of the 21 T cell receptor beta chains below, sequenced in a study of T-cell memory formation after mild COVID-19. MiXCR was run by TCRdb on the 5' RACE reads, yielding one entry per CDR3 protein. The data contain more than 150,000 distinct CDR3 sequences, 20% to 25% of them seen just once; the ten biggest clones take up roughly 24%. Sequenced input: PBMCs or a T cell subset sorted from them (not recorded which). The receptor source for this set is an adult woman who had mild COVID-19 (a few samples of this study predate the infection). Cell type and time point are not known.

The rearrangement joins TRBV5-6 to TRBJ1-1, with a weak D call TRBD1 (5 bases). The germline CDR1 and CDR2 sequences are SGHDT and YYEEEE. This CDR3 has 14 residues. V shed 4 bases and J shed 0 bases, with 10 bases lying between them. Written as DNA, the CDR3 is TGTGCCAGCAGCGCTACAGGTATGAACACTGAAGCTTTCTTT. Its translation: CASSATGMNTEAFF.

The rearrangement uses TRBV7-9 and TRBJ1-1; 10 bases are a match to TRBD1. The V gene end was trimmed by 5 bases and the J gene end by 1 base; junction bases not matched to a gene: 4. This CDR3 is 15 amino acids long. Germline V CDR1 and CDR2: SEHNR, FQNEAQ (reference sequence). As DNA, the CDR3 is TGTGCCAGCAGCCCGACAGGGGGCGCGAACACTGAAGCTTTCTTT. It translates to CASSPTGGANTEAFF.

This clonotype was observed a few times. The chain couples TRBV7-9 to TRBJ1-5, with a tentative D call TRBD1 (6 bases). Germline lookup yields CDR1 SEHNR and CDR2 FQNEAQ (reference sequence). This CDR3 comprises 15 residues. V was clipped by 2 bases and J by 0 bases, with 8 bases between them. The CDR3: CASSLRGDSNQPQHF. CDR3 bases: TGTGCCAGCAGCTTAAGGGGGGATAGCAATCAGCCCCAGCATTTT.

The table lists this clonotype with a few counts. V gene TRBV9 combines with J gene TRBJ1-2, with TRBD1 as a possible D gene (6 bases). The germline V and J ends were trimmed by 4 bases and 4 bases, with 14 bases remaining between them. This CDR3 spans 14 amino acids. Germline V CDR1 and CDR2: SGDLS, YYNGEE. As DNA, the CDR3 is TGTGCCAGCAGCTTGCACAGGGAATCCTATGGCTACACCTTC. Translating gives CASSLHRESYGYTF.

This sequence joins TRBV12-3 or TRBV12-4 and TRBJ2-7; a possible D gene is TRBD2 (6 bases). CDR3 length equals 14 residues. V lost 6 bases and J 2 bases, leaving 14 bases between the germline ends. The CDR3: CASSTSGVPYEQYF. The CDR3 DNA sequence: TGTGCCAGCAGCACTTCGGGAGTCCCCTACGAGCAGTACTTC.

This chain connects TRBV7-7 to TRBJ2-2; the match to TRBD2 covers 8 bases. V was clipped by 6 bases and J by 3 bases; unmatched bases: 9. There are 16 residues in the CDR3. The V gene's germline CDR1 is SSHAT and CDR2 FNYEAQ (reference sequence). The CDR3 spells CASRASGSTYTGELFF. As DNA, the CDR3 is TGTGCCAGCAGGGCTAGCGGGTCGACCTACACCGGGGAGCTGTTTTTT.

The table lists this clonotype with a few counts. The chain has TRBV12-3 or TRBV12-4 and TRBJ1-2, with D hard to call. V lost 6 bases, J lost 8 bases, and 7 bases lay in between. CDR3 size: 10 residues. CDR3 nucleotide sequence: TGTGCCAGCAGGGCAGCCGGCTACACCTTC. Amino acid sequence: CASRAAGYTF.

This clonotype was observed a few times. This sequence joins TRBV7-2 and TRBJ2-3, with 12 bases lining up with TRBD2. From germline, CDR1 is SGHTA and CDR2 FQGNSA. The junction had 11 bases not matched to a gene; V was cut back by 5 bases and J by 5 bases. CDR3 size: 17 residues. The CDR3 DNA is TGTGCCAGCAGCAAAAATCTAGCGGGGGGGCCACAAGATACGCAGTATTTT. Translation gives CASSKNLAGGPQDTQYF.

The genes are TRBV5-5 and TRBJ2-1; 9 positions match TRBD2. Per the germline V gene, CDR1 is SGHKS and CDR2 is YYEKEE (reference sequence). This CDR3 has 15 residues. Trimming cost V 0 bases and J 4 bases; bases outside gene matches: 2. The DNA for the CDR3 is TGTGCCAGCAGCTTGGATAGCGGGGGTTACAATGAGCAGTTCTTC. It translates to CASSLDSGGYNEQFF.

The V gene is TRBV11-1, the J gene TRBJ2-7; 7 bases agree with TRBD2. The CDR3 length is 15 residues. V shed 5 bases and J 0 bases; nucleotides not matched to a gene: 7. CDR1 is SGHAT, CDR2 FQDESV, per germline (reference sequence). CDR3 bases: TGTGCCAGCAGCAGCCTAGCGGTAAGCTCCTACGAGCAGTACTTC. This encodes CASSSLAVSSYEQYF.

The chain employs TRBV12-3 or TRBV12-4 and TRBJ1-1; TRBD1 might be the D (5 bases). This CDR3 is built from 13 residues. V lost 1 base, J lost 6 bases, and 9 bases lay in between. The CDR3 is CASSLGGSPEAFF. CDR3 in DNA: TGTGCCAGCAGTTTAGGGGGGAGTCCTGAAGCTTTCTTT.

This clonotype has only one observation. The rearrangement links TRBV7-2 to TRBJ2-1; a possible D gene is TRBD1 (6 bases). Germline V gene sequence: CDR1 SGHTA, CDR2 FQGNSA. The CDR3 has 15 amino acids. The V end was cut by 6 bases, the J end by 2 bases, with 14 bases between. This CDR3 is CASRHQGNPYNEQFF. In DNA, the CDR3 is TGTGCCAGCAGGCATCAGGGGAATCCCTACAATGAGCAGTTCTTC.

The chain links TRBV7-9 to TRBJ2-7, with 14 bases matching TRBD2. Germline trimming cut 7 bases from V and 2 bases from J; bases unmatched to any gene: 4. The length of the CDR3 is 15 residues. Germline loops: CDR1 SEHNR, CDR2 FQNEAQ (reference sequence). The CDR3: CASTTGLAGAYEQYF. The CDR3 DNA follows: TGTGCCAGCACTACGGGACTAGCGGGAGCCTACGAGCAGTACTTC.

The rearrangement uses TRBV7-9 and TRBJ2-3, with 7 positions matching TRBD1. Germline V gene lookup returns CDR1 SEHNR and CDR2 FQNEAQ (reference sequence). The CDR3 spans 16 residues. V gave up 9 bases and J gave up 1 base; unmatched junction bases: 13. The CDR3 DNA reads TGTGCCAGTACTCTAACCTGGGACAGTCGCACAGATACGCAGTATTTT. It codes for CASTLTWDSRTDTQYF.

The rearrangement joins TRBV27 to TRBJ2-6, with a possible D match to TRBD1 (6 bases). The germline V gene has CDR1 MNHEY and CDR2 SMNVEV (reference sequence). This CDR3 contains 18 residues. The V and J ends lost 3 bases and 0 bases respectively, with 15 bases between them. The DNA of the CDR3 is TGTGCCAGCAGTTTGGGGCAGGGGACGAGCTCTGGGGCCAACGTCCTGACTTTC. Translating it yields CASSLGQGTSSGANVLTF.

This clonotype was seen more than once but under ten times. This rearrangement joins TRBV7-9 to TRBJ1-4, with D unresolved. This CDR3 is 16 amino acids long. V lost 0 bases and J lost 4, with 12 bases in between. CDR1 and CDR2 (germline): SEHNR, FQNEAQ (reference sequence). The CDR3, as DNA: TGTGCCAGCAGCTTAGCCGATACCAGGATTAATGAAAAACTGTTTTTT. Protein sequence: CASSLADTRINEKLFF.

In this sample, this clonotype turned up many times. This chain links TRBV5-1 with TRBJ2-7; a weak D match, TRBD1 (5 bases). The V gene lost 0 bases and the J gene lost 0 bases, with 7 bases spanning the gap. From germline, CDR1 is SGHRS and CDR2 YFSETQ. The CDR3 sequence is 14 residues long. The CDR3 protein is CASSLGQNSYEQYF. CDR3 nucleotides: TGCGCCAGCAGCTTGGGACAGAACTCCTACGAGCAGTACTTC. Using reference TRBV5-1 and TRBJ2-7 for the parts outside the CDR3, the full variable domain is KAGVTQTPRYLIKTRGQQVTLSCSPISGHRSVSWYQQTPGQGLQFLFEYFSETQRNKGNFPGRFSGRQFSNSRSEMNVSTLELGDSALYLCASSLGQNSYEQYFGPGTRLTVT.

This chain's CDR3 is CSAPSHRGRYNEQFF. The DNA of the CDR3 is TGCAGTGCTCCCTCCCACAGGGGGCGGTACAATGAGCAGTTCTTC. The J gene is TRBJ2-1, the V gene TRBV20-1; 9 positions agree with TRBD1. The V and J ends lost 5 bases and 4 bases, in that order; junction bases with no gene match: 9. The CDR3 extends over 15 amino acids. Germline V gene sequence: CDR1 DFQATT, CDR2 SNEGSKA (reference sequence).

The chain combines TRBV19 with TRBJ2-3; 7 bases match TRBD1. CDR3 size: 18 residues. The junction had 21 bases not matched to a gene; V was cut back by 6 bases and J by 6 bases. Germline lookup yields CDR1 LNHDA and CDR2 SQIVND (reference sequence). CDR3 coding DNA: TGTGCCAGTAGCCTAGGGTATGGGACAGAAGGTTTCGCCGATACGCAGTATTTT. Protein: CASSLGYGTEGFADTQYF.

This clonotype has a single count. An end of the junction differs from the germline gene, which may be a read error. The chain combines TRBV7-9 with TRBJ2-1; D call uncertain. The CDR3 totals 13 residues. The V gene's germline CDR1 is SEHNR and CDR2 FQNEAQ (reference sequence). The CDR3 loop is CASSFSPTNVQFF. CDR3 DNA sequence: TGTGCCAGCAGCTTTTCCCCCACCAATGTGCAGTTCTTC.

The chain joins TRBV4-1 to TRBJ2-7; D gene ambiguous. V lost 0 bases and J lost 3, with 9 bases in between. Germline V gene lookup returns CDR1 MGHRA and CDR2 YSYEKL. The CDR3 is made up of 14 amino acids. The CDR3 here is CASSQDRLDYEQYF. The CDR3 nucleotides read TGCGCCAGCAGCCAAGATAGGCTTGACTACGAGCAGTACTTC.